Listed below are T cell receptor beta chains from one sample, sequenced in a study of naive and memory T cell subsets. From the UMI-ligation and nested PCR reads, TCRdb called clonotypes with MiXCR, one entry per CDR3 protein. The sample holds approximately 80,000 distinct CDR3 sequences, about 10% seen once. Sequencing was done on a sample of naive CD8+ T cells from blood. These TCRs come from a human donor in good health. Both conserved end residues are part of each CDR3. The D gene is left open where the match is weak. Expanded clones get a size class; other rows say once, few or many, or leave the size out.

D,V,size,J,CDR3,DNA
.,TRBV28,few,TRBJ2-3,CASAKPISTDTQYF,TGTGCCAGCGCAAAGCCTATAAGCACAGATACGCAGTATTTT
.,TRBV29-1,many,TRBJ1-2,CSVEIRFDGYTF,TGCAGCGTTGAAATCAGGTTTGATGGCTACACCTTC
.,TRBV29-1,.,TRBJ2-1,CSVEGGGMGDSRVSSYNEQFF,TGCAGCGTTGAAGGGGGTGGAATGGGGGACTCGCGGGTTTCCTCCTACAATGAGCAGTTCTTC
.,TRBV20-1,many,TRBJ2-5,CSERDQETQYF,TGCAGTGAGCGGGACCAAGAGACCCAGTACTTC
TRBD2,TRBV29-1,.,TRBJ2-3,CSVEPSGSTTDTQYF,TGCAGCGTTGAGCCTAGCGGGAGCACCACAGATACGCAGTATTTT
.,TRBV4-3,.,TRBJ2-3,CASSQGEEDADTQYF,TGCGCCAGCAGCCAAGGGGAGGAGGACGCAGATACGCAGTATTTT
.,TRBV19,.,TRBJ2-1,CASSKGITGRFSNEQFF,TGTGCCAGTAGTAAAGGAATAACAGGGAGGTTTTCAAATGAGCAGTTCTTC
TRBD2,TRBV18,many,TRBJ2-1,CASSPTGLAGVDEQFF,TGTGCCAGCTCACCAACTGGACTAGCGGGAGTCGATGAGCAGTTCTTC
.,TRBV29-1,many,TRBJ2-1,CSVDDTTAYNEQFF,TGCAGCGTTGATGACACTACTGCCTACAATGAGCAGTTCTTC
.,TRBV2,.,TRBJ1-5,CASSDWGNQPQHF,TGTGCCAGCAGTGACTGGGGGAATCAGCCCCAGCATTTT
TRBD1,TRBV9,many,TRBJ1-2,CASSEGGQARNYGYTF,TGTGCCAGCAGCGAGGGGGGACAGGCACGAAACTATGGCTACACCTTC
.,TRBV11-1,.,TRBJ2-7,CASSNFEGYSYEQYF,TGTGCCAGCAGCAACTTCGAGGGTTACTCCTACGAGCAGTACTTC
.,TRBV9,few,TRBJ2-3,CASSVTSTDTQYF,TGTGCCAGCAGCGTTACGAGCACAGATACGCAGTATTTT
TRBD2,TRBV7-6,many,TRBJ2-3,CASSLALPSGHTDTQYF,TGTGCCAGCAGCTTAGCGTTACCTAGCGGTCACACAGATACGCAGTATTTT
.,TRBV12-3/TRBV12-4,few,TRBJ2-3,CASSHRGFPPDTQYF,TGTGCCAGCAGTCATCGCGGGTTTCCCCCAGATACGCAGTATTTT
.,TRBV7-2,many,TRBJ2-1,CASSLKGQGLYISGSQYNEQFF,TGTGCCAGCAGCTTAAAAGGACAGGGGCTTTATATTAGCGGGAGCCAGTACAATGAGCAGTTCTTC
.,TRBV20-1,.,TRBJ1-1,CSAKHRAHTEAFF,TGCAGTGCTAAACACAGGGCTCACACTGAAGCTTTCTTT
TRBD2,TRBV28,few,TRBJ2-7,CASSLTGTTYEQYF,TGTGCCAGCAGTTTGACCGGGACTACCTACGAGCAGTACTTC
.,TRBV9,few,TRBJ1-3,CASSGRITDSGNTIYF,TGTGCCAGCAGCGGAAGGATTACAGACTCTGGAAACACCATATATTTT
.,TRBV3-1,many,TRBJ2-7,CASSQDYLEQYF,TGTGCCAGCAGCCAAGATTACCTAGAGCAGTACTTC
.,TRBV5-4,few,TRBJ2-2,CASSLAENTGELFF,TGTGCCAGCAGCTTGGCGGAGAACACCGGGGAGCTGTTTTTT
.,TRBV24-1,.,TRBJ1-5,CATSYRRNQPQHF,TGTGCCACCAGCTACAGGAGAAATCAGCCCCAGCATTTT
.,TRBV5-1,few,TRBJ2-7,CASSFSGTSNEQYF,TGCGCCAGCAGCTTCTCCGGGACTTCTAACGAGCAGTACTTC
.,TRBV29-1,many,TRBJ2-5,CSVSEGPQETQYF,TGCAGCGTATCGGAGGGACCCCAAGAGACCCAGTACTTC
.,TRBV5-1,.,TRBJ2-7,CASSLQGREQYF,TGCGCCAGCAGCTTACAGGGACGCGAGCAGTACTTC
TRBD1,TRBV29-1,many,TRBJ2-7,CSVEAGTGNNEQYF,TGCAGCGTTGAAGCCGGGACAGGGAACAACGAGCAGTACTTC
TRBD2,TRBV29-1,many,TRBJ2-5,CSVVSGLAGRGGQETQYF,TGCAGCGTTGTGTCGGGACTAGCGGGACGAGGAGGCCAAGAGACCCAGTACTTC
.,TRBV10-2,.,TRBJ2-3,CASSPSDDTQYF,TGCGCCAGCAGCCCTAGCGACGATACGCAGTATTTT
.,TRBV7-9,.,TRBJ2-7,CASSLAASEQYF,TGTGCCAGCAGCTTAGCAGCCTCCGAGCAGTACTTC
.,TRBV27,many,TRBJ1-2,CASSLSTASFYGYTF,TGTGCCAGCAGTTTATCGACCGCGAGCTTCTATGGCTACACCTTC
.,TRBV29-1,few,TRBJ2-7,CSGRLGGSYEQYF,TGCAGCGGGCGACTAGGGGGCTCCTACGAGCAGTACTTC
.,TRBV9,many,TRBJ1-1,CASSATGWGTEAFF,TGTGCCAGCAGCGCGACAGGATGGGGAACTGAAGCTTTCTTT
.,TRBV29-1,.,TRBJ2-3,CSTVSLEKGDTQYF,TGCAGCACTGTCAGTTTGGAGAAGGGAGATACGCAGTATTTT